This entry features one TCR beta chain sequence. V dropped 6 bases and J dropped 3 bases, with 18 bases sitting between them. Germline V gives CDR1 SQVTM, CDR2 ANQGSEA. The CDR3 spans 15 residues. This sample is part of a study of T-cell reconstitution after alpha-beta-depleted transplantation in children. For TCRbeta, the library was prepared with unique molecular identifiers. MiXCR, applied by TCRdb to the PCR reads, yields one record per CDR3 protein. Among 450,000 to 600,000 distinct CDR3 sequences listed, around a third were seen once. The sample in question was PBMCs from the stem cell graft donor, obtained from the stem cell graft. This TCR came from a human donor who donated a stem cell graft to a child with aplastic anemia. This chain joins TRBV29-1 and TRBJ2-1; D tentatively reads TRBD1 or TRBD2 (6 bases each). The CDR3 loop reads CSVVKGGSLYNEQFF. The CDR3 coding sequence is TGCAGCGTGGTAAAGGGGGGCTCCCTCTACAATGAGCAGTTCTTC.